This record concerns one T cell receptor beta chain sequence. Its specificity is unknown. Germline V gene data show CDR1 as KGHDR and CDR2 as SFDVKD. V lost 3 bases and J 7 bases, leaving 14 bases between the germline ends. The CDR3 totals 14 residues. TCRdb re-analysed the reads in MiXCR, keeping a single row per CDR3 protein. Here the sample spans hundreds of thousands of distinct CDR3 sequences, about 9.1% being singletons. These data originate in a study of T cell repertoires in cytomegalovirus infection. Study in general: Public signatures in TCR beta pointed to CMV infection and matching HLA type.

Findings of the study overall: In two of eight donors, the top clonotype was HLA-C-restricted CMV-specific. Summed frequency of public TCR beta families distinguished CMV carriers with the relevant HLA.

The sample was PBMCs. This clonotype was sampled from a human donor in good health (CMV status not recorded). Some clones in this sample may be carry-over from other donors' samples. The chain recombines TRBV24-1 with TRBJ1-2; D might be TRBD1 (5 bases). The CDR3 region is CATSDRDPWGGYTF. The CDR3 nucleotides are TGTGCCACCAGTGATCGGGACCCATGGGGTGGCTACACCTTC.